This TCR beta chain was sequenced for a study of persistence of HIV-infected CD4 T cells. Study-wide results and caveats: CMV- and Gag-responding cells had lower TCRbeta richness than CD3/CD28-responding cells. Antigen-responding cells were enriched for degenerate expanded CDR3beta sequences.

The germline CDR1 and CDR2 sequences are SGHRS and YFSETQ. This CDR3 is 16 amino acids long. V dropped 1 base and J dropped 4 bases, with 17 bases sitting between them. Regarding this clone: What it binds is not known.

Cells were stimulated with CMV-infected fibroblast lysates at approximately 10 ug/mL. CD40L/CD69 double-negative CD45RO-high memory CD4+ T cells were collected. For approximately 20 hours, CD8-depleted PBMCs received anti-CD28/CD49d costimulation, a CD40-blocking antibody and enfuvirtide. This was the immunoSEQ version 4 assay in survey mode. Each sample used up to 1 ug genomic DNA diluted to around 9.9 ng/uL. Assay used: immunoSEQ multiplex PCR; TCRdb lists only in-frame clones, some missing. The data contain 40,000 to 50,000 clones, around 72% of them singletons. Here the sequenced sample was CD4+ T cells sorted from PBMCs after roughly 18-hour stimulation, taken from a patient who received antiretroviral therapy. This receptor was identified in an adult man with HIV who was CMV-seropositive. The J gene is TRBJ2-5, the V gene TRBV5-1; possibly TRBD1 or TRBD2 for D (6 bases each). CDR3 sequence (DNA): TGCGCCAGCAGCTTGCGGACCAGCAGGGGAGGAGAGACCCAGTACTTC. This translates into CASSLRTSRGGETQYF.